Listed below are T cell receptor beta chains from one sample, sequenced in a study of blood T cell repertoires in COVID-19. Produced via immunoSEQ multiplex PCR; TCRdb's table is partial and in-frame only. The table shows approximately 150,000 clones, with about four fifths occurring only once. Sequencing used peripheral blood. These receptors were taken from a woman aged 80 or older with acute or convalescent COVID-19. Each CDR3 is given with its conserved first and last residue. Fields, in order: CDR3 protein, CDR3 DNA, D gene, clone size, V gene, J gene. A D gene is named only where the DNA matches it firmly. The listing skips clone size in some rows; elsewhere it reads once, few, many or a size class.

CASSHLGEKLFF	TGTGCCAGCAGCCACCTCGGGGAAAAACTGTTTTTT	NA	NA	TRBV5-4	TRBJ1-4
CASKGQGQSPLHF	TGTGCCAGTAAAGGACAGGGGCAATCACCCCTCCACTTT	TRBD1	NA	TRBV19	TRBJ1-6
CASSPKGGMNTEAFF	TGTGCCAGCAGCCCAAAGGGGGGGATGAACACTGAAGCTTTCTTT	NA	NA	TRBV2	TRBJ1-1
CASSPLRGTTDTQYF	TGTGCCAGCAGCCCACTCAGGGGAACAACAGATACGCAGTATTTT	NA	NA	TRBV5-4	TRBJ2-3
CASSLGGQASDIQYF	TGTGCCAGCAGCTTGGGGGGACAGGCATCAGACATTCAGTACTTC	TRBD1	few	TRBV5-4	TRBJ2-4
CASSYSSPNQPQHF	TGTGCCAGCAGTTACTCGAGTCCCAATCAGCCCCAGCATTTT	NA	NA	TRBV6-2/TRBV6-3	TRBJ1-5
CASSLAGTGVNEQFF	TGCGCCAGCAGCTTGGCTGGGACAGGGGTCAATGAGCAGTTCTTC	TRBD1	NA	TRBV5-1	TRBJ2-1
CASSSFSGLSYNEQFF	TGTGCCAGCAGTTCATTTAGCGGGTTGTCCTACAATGAGCAGTTCTTC	TRBD2	NA	TRBV27	TRBJ2-1
CASSLRRGYNSPLHF	TGTGCCAGCAGTCTTCGACGGGGGTATAATTCACCCCTCCACTTT	NA	NA	TRBV6-5	TRBJ1-6
CASSFDRSIYNEQFF	TGTGCCAGCAGCTTCGACAGGAGCATCTACAATGAGCAGTTCTTC	NA	few	TRBV5-6	TRBJ2-1
CASSEAGTYSYEQYF	TGTGCCAGCAGTGAAGCTGGGACATATTCCTACGAGCAGTACTTC	NA	NA	TRBV6-1	TRBJ2-7
CASRGTRDRGFEDWGDWTYNEQFF	TGTGCCAGCAGGGGGACACGGGACAGGGGTTTTGAAGATTGGGGGGACTGGACCTACAATGAGCAGTTCTTC	TRBD1	NA	TRBV2	TRBJ2-1
CAWSIQRTNYGYTF	TGTGCCTGGAGTATACAGAGAACTAACTATGGCTACACCTTC	NA	NA	TRBV30	TRBJ1-2
CASSIQAGIHQPQHF	TGTGCCAGTAGTATACAGGCAGGGATCCATCAGCCCCAGCATTTT	NA	NA	TRBV19	TRBJ1-5
CASSIGGDRWTDTQYF	TGTGCCAGTAGTATAGGAGGGGACAGGTGGACAGATACGCAGTATTTT	TRBD1	NA	TRBV19	TRBJ2-3
CASSLGLAGFSEQYF	TGTGCCAGCAGCTTAGGACTAGCGGGATTTAGCGAGCAGTACTTC	TRBD2	NA	TRBV11-2	TRBJ2-7
CASGGAGNTIYF	TGTGCCAGCGGGGGGGCTGGAAACACCATATATTTT	NA	few	TRBV2	TRBJ1-3
CAISERGKDSPLHF	TGTGCCATCAGTGAGAGGGGTAAAGATTCACCCCTCCACTTT	NA	few	TRBV10-3	TRBJ1-6
CASSYSMVAGGYQETQYF	TGTGCCAGCAGTTACTCGATGGTAGCGGGAGGTTACCAAGAGACCCAGTACTTC	TRBD2	NA	TRBV6-2/TRBV6-3	TRBJ2-5
CASSVELQGYEQYF	TGTGCCAGCAGCGTAGAACTCCAGGGCTACGAGCAGTACTTC	NA	NA	TRBV9	TRBJ2-7
CASSESRSVDTQYF	TGTGCCAGCAGTGAGTCGCGCTCGGTGGATACGCAGTATTTT	NA	NA	TRBV2	TRBJ2-3
CASSYSGGAEAFF	TGTGCCAGCAGTTACTCGGGGGGGGCTGAAGCTTTCTTT	NA	once	TRBV6-5	TRBJ1-1
CASRKAGFNEKLFF	TGTGCCAGTAGGAAGGCGGGGTTTAATGAAAAACTGTTTTTT	NA	NA	TRBV19	TRBJ1-4
CASRADRLQETQYF	TGTGCCAGCAGAGCCGACAGGCTCCAAGAGACCCAGTACTTC	NA	once	TRBV6-1	TRBJ2-5
CASSQERDRDSNQPQHF	TGTGCCAGCAGCCAAGAACGGGACAGGGATAGCAATCAGCCCCAGCATTTT	TRBD1	once	TRBV14	TRBJ1-5
CASSPLYQGAGTGELFF	TGTGCCAGCAGCCCCCTTTATCAGGGGGCGGGCACCGGGGAGCTGTTTTTT	TRBD1	NA	TRBV6-2/TRBV6-3	TRBJ2-2
CASSGGRGGREKLFF	TGTGCCAGCAGTGGGGGGCGAGGGGGCCGAGAAAAACTGTTTTTT	TRBD1	NA	TRBV6-6	TRBJ1-4
CAGRSDRGETGELFF	TGTGCCGGTCGCTCGGACAGGGGGGAAACCGGGGAGCTGTTTTTT	TRBD1	few	TRBV7-2	TRBJ2-2
CASSLSGSNTGELFF	TGTGCCAGCAGCTTAAGCGGCTCCAACACCGGGGAGCTGTTTTTT	NA	NA	TRBV11-3	TRBJ2-2
CASSLMRGRLVEQYF	TGTGCCAGCAGCTTAATGCGGGGGCGTCTAGTAGAGCAGTACTTC	NA	NA	TRBV7-2	TRBJ2-7
CASSEVWNTGELFF	TGTGCCAGCAGTGAAGTCTGGAACACCGGGGAGCTGTTTTTT	NA	NA	TRBV6-1	TRBJ2-2
CASSQGPADEQFF	TGCGCCAGCAGCCAAGGACCGGCGGATGAGCAGTTCTTC	NA	NA	TRBV4-1	TRBJ2-1
CASSAGQGDGEKLFF	TGTGCCAGTAGTGCCGGACAGGGAGATGGAGAAAAACTGTTTTTT	TRBD1	few	TRBV19	TRBJ1-4
CASSQEFLTEGNTEAFF	TGTGCCAGCAGCCAAGAATTCCTCACGGAGGGTAACACTGAAGCTTTCTTT	NA	NA	TRBV3-1/TRBV3-2	TRBJ1-1
CASSDATATYLNTEAFF	TGTGCCAGCAGTGACGCAACCGCTACGTACCTGAACACTGAAGCTTTCTTT	NA	NA	TRBV6-4	TRBJ1-1
CASSYQGTGSFEAFF	TGTGCCAGCAGTTACCAAGGGACAGGGTCTTTTGAAGCTTTCTTT	TRBD1	NA	TRBV6-5	TRBJ1-1
CASSSDEKLFF	TGTGCCAGCAGTTCTGATGAAAAACTGTTTTTT	NA	NA	TRBV28	TRBJ1-4
CASSQRQGATTGELFF	TGCGCCAGCAGCCAACGACAGGGGGCGACTACCGGGGAGCTGTTTTTT	TRBD1	NA	TRBV4-1	TRBJ2-2
CASETDGNTIYF	TGTGCCAGCGAGACAGATGGAAACACCATATATTTT	NA	NA	TRBV2	TRBJ1-3
CAWGAGGNSGNTIYF	TGTGCCTGGGGGGCAGGAGGAAACTCTGGAAACACCATATATTTT	NA	few	TRBV30	TRBJ1-3
CASFGQTRSYEQYF	TGTGCCAGTTTTGGACAGACAAGATCCTACGAGCAGTACTTC	NA	NA	TRBV6-5	TRBJ2-7
CASSPHGQTNPGYTF	TGTGCCAGCAGTCCACACGGACAGACAAACCCTGGCTACACCTTC	NA	NA	TRBV27	TRBJ1-2
CATSRDRGTNEKLFF	TGTGCCACCAGCAGAGATAGGGGAACTAATGAAAAACTGTTTTTT	NA	NA	TRBV15	TRBJ1-4
CASSDTRGRAYNEQFF	TGTGCCAGCAGCGATACGCGTGGCAGGGCCTACAATGAGCAGTTCTTC	NA	NA	TRBV27	TRBJ2-1
CASSLAGGPYNEQFF	TGTGCCAGCTCATTAGCGGGGGGCCCCTACAATGAGCAGTTCTTC	TRBD2	once	TRBV18	TRBJ2-1